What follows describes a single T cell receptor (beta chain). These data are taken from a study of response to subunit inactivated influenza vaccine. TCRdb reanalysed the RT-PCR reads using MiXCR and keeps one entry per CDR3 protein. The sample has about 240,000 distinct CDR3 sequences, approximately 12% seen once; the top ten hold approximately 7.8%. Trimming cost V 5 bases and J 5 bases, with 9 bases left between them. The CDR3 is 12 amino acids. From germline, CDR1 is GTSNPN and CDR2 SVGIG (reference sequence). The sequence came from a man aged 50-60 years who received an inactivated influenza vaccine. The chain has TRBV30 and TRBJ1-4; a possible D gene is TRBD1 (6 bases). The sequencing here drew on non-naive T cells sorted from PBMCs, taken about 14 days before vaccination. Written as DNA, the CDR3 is TGTGCCTGGGAGGACAGCAATGAAAAACTGTTTTTT. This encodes CAWEDSNEKLFF.